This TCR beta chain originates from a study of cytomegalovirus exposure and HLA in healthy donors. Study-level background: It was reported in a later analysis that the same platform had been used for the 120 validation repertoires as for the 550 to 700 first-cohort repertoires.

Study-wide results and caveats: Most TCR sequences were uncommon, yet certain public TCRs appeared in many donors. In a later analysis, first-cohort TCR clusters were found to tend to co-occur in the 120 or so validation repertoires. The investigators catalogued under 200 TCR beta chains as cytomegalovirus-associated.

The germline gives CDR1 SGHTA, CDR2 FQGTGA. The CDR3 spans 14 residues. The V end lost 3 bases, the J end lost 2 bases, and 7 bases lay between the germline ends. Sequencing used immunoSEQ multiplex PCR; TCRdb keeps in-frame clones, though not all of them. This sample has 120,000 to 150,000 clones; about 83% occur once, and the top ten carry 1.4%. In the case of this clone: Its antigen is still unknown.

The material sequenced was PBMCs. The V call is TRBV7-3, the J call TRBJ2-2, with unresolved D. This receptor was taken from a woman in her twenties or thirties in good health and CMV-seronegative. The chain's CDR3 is CASSFGVNTGELFF. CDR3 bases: TGTGCCAGCAGCTTCGGAGTTAACACCGGGGAGCTGTTTTTT.